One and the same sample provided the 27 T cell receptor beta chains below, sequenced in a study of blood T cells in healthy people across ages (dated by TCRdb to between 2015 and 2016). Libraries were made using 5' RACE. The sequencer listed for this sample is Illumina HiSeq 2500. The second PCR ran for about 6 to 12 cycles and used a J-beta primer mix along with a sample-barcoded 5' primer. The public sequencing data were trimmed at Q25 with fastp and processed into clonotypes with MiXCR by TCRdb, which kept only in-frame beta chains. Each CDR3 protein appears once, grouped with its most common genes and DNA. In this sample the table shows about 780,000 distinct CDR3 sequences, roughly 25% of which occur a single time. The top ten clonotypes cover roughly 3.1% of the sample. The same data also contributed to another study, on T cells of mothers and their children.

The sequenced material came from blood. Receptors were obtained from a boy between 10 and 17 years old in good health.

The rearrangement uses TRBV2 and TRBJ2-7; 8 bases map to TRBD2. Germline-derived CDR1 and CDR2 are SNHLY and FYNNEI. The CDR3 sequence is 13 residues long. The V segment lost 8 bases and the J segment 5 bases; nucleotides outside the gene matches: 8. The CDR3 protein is CASGRLATDEQYF. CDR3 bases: TGTGCCAGCGGAAGACTAGCGACCGACGAGCAGTACTTC.

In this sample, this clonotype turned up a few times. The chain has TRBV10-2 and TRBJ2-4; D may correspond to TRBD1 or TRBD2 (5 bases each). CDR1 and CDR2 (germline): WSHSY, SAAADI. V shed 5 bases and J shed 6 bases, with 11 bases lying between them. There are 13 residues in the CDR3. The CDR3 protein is CASSIGDGNIQYF. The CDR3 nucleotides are TGCGCCAGCAGTATAGGGGACGGAAACATTCAGTACTTC.

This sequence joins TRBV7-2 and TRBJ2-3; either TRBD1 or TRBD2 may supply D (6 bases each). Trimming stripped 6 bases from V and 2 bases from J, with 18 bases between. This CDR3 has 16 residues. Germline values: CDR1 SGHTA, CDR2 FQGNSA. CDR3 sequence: CASSRPGGLFTDTQYF. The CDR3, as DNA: TGTGCCAGCAGTCGCCCTGGGGGGCTTTTCACAGATACGCAGTATTTT. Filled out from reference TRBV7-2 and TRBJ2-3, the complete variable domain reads GAGVSQSPSNKVTEKGKDVELRCDPISGHTALYWYRQSLGQGLEFLIYFQGNSAPDKSGLPSDRFSAERTGGSVSTLTIQRTQQEDSAVYLCASSRPGGLFTDTQYFGPGTRLTVL.

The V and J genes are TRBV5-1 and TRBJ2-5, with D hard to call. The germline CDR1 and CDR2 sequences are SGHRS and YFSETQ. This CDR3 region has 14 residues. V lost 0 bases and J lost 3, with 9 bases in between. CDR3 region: CASSLVSRKETQYF. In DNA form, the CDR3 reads TGCGCCAGCAGCTTGGTTTCTAGAAAAGAGACCCAGTACTTC.

CDR3 in amino acids: CASSPSVPETQYF. CDR3 DNA: TGTGCCAGCAGCCCCAGTGTCCCAGAGACCCAGTACTTC. The chain employs TRBV7-6 and TRBJ2-5; D is unclear. Germline V gene lookup returns CDR1 SGHVS and CDR2 FNYEAQ. The V gene lost 5 bases and the J gene lost 4 bases, with 11 bases spanning the gap. The CDR3 extends over 13 amino acids.

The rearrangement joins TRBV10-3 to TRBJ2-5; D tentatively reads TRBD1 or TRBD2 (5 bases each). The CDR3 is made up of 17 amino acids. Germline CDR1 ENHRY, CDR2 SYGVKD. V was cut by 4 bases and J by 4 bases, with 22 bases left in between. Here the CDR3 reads CAISGDPRDGKTETQYF. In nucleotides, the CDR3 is TGTGCCATCAGTGGCGATCCCCGGGACGGGAAGACAGAGACCCAGTACTTC.

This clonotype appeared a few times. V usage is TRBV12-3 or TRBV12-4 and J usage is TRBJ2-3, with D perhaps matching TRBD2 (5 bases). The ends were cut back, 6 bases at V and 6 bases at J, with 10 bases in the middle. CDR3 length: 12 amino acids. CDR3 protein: CASSYIADTQYF. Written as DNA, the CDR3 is TGTGCCAGCAGCTATATAGCGGATACGCAGTATTTT.

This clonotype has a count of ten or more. This chain's CDR3 is CASSSPLGRGDTQYF. The CDR3 DNA sequence: TGTGCCAGCAGTTCTCCCCTCGGCAGGGGAGATACGCAGTATTTT. The rearrangement uses TRBV28 and TRBJ2-3, with D possibly matching TRBD1 (6 bases). The CDR3 totals 15 residues. Trimming pared 4 bases from V and 5 bases from J, leaving 16 bases between. In germline, CDR1 is MDHEN, CDR2 SYDVKM.

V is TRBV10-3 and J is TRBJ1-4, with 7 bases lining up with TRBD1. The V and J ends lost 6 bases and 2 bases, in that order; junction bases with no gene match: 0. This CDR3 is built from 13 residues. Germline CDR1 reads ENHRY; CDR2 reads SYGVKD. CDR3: CAIRGGTNEKLFF. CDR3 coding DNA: TGTGCCATCAGAGGGGGCACTAATGAAAAACTGTTTTTT.

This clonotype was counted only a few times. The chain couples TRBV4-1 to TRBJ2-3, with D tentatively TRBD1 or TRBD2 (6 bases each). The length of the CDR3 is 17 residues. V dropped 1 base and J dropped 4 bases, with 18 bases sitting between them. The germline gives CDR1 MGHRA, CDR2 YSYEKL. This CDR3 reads CASSQAKGRGGPDTQYF. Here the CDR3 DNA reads TGCGCCAGCAGCCAAGCGAAGGGCAGGGGAGGACCAGATACGCAGTATTTT.

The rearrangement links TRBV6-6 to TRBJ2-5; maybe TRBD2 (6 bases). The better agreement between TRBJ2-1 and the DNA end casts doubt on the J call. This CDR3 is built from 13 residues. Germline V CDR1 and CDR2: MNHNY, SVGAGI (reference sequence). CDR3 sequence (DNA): TGTGCCAGCTGTACATGGAGGGGCGATGAGCAGTTCTTC. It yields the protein CASCTWRGDEQFF.

The CDR3 sequence: CASSQVATGTESGNTIYF. Written as DNA, the CDR3 is TGTGCCAGCAGCCAAGTCGCCACCGGGACCGAATCTGGAAACACCATATATTTT. V usage is TRBV3-1 and J usage is TRBJ1-3; D might be TRBD1 (5 bases). The CDR3 sequence is 18 residues long. Trimming took 1 base from V and 1 from J, leaving 17 bases between them. Per germline, CDR1 LGHDT and CDR2 YNNKEL (reference sequence).

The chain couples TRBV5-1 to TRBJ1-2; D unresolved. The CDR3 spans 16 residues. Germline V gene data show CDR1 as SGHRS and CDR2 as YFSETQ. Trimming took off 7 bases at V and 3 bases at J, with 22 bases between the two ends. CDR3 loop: CASRPGLKQSHYGYTF. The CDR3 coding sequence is TGCGCCAGCCGTCCCGGGCTGAAACAATCCCACTATGGCTACACCTTC.

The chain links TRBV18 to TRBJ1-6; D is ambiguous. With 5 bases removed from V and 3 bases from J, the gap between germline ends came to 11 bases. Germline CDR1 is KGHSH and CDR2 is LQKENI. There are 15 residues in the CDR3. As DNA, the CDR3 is TGTGCCAGCTCATCCGCGGCAGTCTATAATTCACCCCTCCACTTT. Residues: CASSSAAVYNSPLHF.

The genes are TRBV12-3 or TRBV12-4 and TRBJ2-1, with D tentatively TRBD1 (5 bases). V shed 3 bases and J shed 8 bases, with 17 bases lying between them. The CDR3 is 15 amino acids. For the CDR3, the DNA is TGTGCCAGCAGTTTTCAGGGCTACTCATTGGATGAGCAGTTCTTC. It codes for CASSFQGYSLDEQFF.

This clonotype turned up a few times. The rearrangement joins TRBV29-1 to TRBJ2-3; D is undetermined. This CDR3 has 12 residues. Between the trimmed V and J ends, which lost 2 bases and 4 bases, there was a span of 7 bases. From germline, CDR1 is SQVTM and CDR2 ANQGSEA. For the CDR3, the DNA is TGCAGCGTTGAACTGGGCCCAGATACGCAGTATTTT. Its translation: CSVELGPDTQYF.

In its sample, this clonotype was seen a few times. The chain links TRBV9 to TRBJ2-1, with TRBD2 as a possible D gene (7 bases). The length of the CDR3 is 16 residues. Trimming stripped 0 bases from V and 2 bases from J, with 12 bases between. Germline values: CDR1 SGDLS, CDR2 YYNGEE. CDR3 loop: CASSVGWGGPYNEQFF. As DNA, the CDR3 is TGTGCCAGCAGCGTAGGGTGGGGGGGCCCCTACAATGAGCAGTTCTTC.

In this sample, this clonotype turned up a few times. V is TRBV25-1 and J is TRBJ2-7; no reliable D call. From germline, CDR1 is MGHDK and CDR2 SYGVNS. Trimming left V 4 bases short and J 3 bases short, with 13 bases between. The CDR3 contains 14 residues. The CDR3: CASSVGPKGYEQYF. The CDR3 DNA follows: TGTGCCAGCAGTGTAGGACCGAAGGGCTACGAGCAGTACTTC.

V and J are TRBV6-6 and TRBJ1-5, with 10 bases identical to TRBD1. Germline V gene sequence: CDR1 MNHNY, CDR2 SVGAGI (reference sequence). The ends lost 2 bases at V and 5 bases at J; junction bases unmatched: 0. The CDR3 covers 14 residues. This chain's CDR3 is CASSYDRGHQPQHF. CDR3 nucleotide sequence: TGTGCCAGCAGTTACGACAGGGGGCATCAGCCCCAGCATTTT.

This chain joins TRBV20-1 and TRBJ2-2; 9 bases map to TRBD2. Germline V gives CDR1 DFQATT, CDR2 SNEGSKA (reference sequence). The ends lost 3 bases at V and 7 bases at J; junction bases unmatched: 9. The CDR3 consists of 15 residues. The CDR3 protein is CSARNSGGTYGELFF. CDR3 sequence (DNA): TGCAGTGCTAGGAACAGCGGGGGGACTTACGGGGAGCTGTTTTTT.

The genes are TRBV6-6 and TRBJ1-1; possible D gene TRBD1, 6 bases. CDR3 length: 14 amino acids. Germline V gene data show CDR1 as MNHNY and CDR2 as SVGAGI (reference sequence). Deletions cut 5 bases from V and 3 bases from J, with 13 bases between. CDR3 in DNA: TGTGCCAGCAGTACCGTGGACAGCTACACTGAAGCTTTCTTT. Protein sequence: CASSTVDSYTEAFF.

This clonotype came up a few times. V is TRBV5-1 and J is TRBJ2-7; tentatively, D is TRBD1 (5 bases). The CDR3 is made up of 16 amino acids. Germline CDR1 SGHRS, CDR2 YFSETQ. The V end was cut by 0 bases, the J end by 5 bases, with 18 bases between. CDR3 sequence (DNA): TGCGCCAGCAGCTTGGTTTCAGGGATGGTTCTCGACGAGCAGTACTTC. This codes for CASSLVSGMVLDEQYF.

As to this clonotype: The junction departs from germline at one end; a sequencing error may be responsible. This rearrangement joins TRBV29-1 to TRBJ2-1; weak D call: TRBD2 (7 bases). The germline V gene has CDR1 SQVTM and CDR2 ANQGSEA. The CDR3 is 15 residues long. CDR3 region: CSAEGPGGLYNEQFF. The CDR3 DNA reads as TGCAGCGCTGAAGGTCCGGGGGGCTTGTACAATGAGCAGTTCTTC.

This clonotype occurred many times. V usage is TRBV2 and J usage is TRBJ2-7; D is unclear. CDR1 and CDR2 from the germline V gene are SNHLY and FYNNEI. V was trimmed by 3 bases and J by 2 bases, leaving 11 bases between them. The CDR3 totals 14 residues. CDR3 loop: CASSDLGPAYEQYF. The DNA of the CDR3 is TGTGCCAGCAGTGACTTAGGGCCTGCCTACGAGCAGTACTTC. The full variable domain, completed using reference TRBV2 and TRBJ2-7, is EPEVTQTPSHQVTQMGQEVILRCVPISNHLYFYWYRQILGQKVEFLVSFYNNEISEKSEIFDDQFSVERPDGSNFTLKIRSTKLEDSAMYFCASSDLGPAYEQYFGPGTRLTVT.

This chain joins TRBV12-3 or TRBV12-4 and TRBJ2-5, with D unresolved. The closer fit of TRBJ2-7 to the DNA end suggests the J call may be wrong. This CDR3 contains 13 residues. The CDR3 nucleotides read TGTGCCAGCAGCCCTTTTGGGATTTACGAGCAGTACTTC. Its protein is CASSPFGIYEQYF.

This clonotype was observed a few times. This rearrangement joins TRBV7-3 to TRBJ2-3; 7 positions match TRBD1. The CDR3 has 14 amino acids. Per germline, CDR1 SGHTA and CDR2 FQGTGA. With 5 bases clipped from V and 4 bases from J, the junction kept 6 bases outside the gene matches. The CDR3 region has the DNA TGTGCCAGCAGCAATATTCAGGGGGCAGATACGCAGTATTTT. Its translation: CASSNIQGADTQYF.

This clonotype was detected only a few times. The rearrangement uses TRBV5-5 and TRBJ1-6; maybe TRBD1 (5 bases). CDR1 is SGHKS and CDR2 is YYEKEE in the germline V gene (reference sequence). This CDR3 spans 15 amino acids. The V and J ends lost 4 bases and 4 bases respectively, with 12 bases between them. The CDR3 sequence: CASSPVGGYNSPLHF. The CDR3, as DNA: TGTGCCAGCAGCCCCGTTGGGGGGTATAATTCACCCCTCCACTTT.